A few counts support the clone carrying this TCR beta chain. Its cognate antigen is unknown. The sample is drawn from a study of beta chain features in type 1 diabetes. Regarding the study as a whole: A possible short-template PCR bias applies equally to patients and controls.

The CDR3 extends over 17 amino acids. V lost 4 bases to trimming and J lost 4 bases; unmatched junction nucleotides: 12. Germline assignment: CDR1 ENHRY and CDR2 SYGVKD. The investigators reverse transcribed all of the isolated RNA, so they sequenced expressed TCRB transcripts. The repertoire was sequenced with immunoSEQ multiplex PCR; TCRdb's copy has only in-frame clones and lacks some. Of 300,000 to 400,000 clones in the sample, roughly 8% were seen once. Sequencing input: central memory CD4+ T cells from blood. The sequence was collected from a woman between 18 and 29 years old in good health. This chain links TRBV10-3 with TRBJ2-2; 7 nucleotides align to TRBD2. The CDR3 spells CAISAASGRSGTGELFF. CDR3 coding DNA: TGTGCCATCAGTGCGGCTAGCGGAAGGAGTGGCACCGGGGAGCTGTTTTTT.